The 29 T cell receptor beta chains in this list originate from one sample, sequenced in a study of blood T cell dynamics during melanoma immunotherapy. Produced via immunoSEQ multiplex PCR; TCRdb's table is partial and in-frame only. The table lists approximately 6,900 clones, about 80% of them singletons. Time point reported: pre-treatment baseline. Sequenced material: blood, taken from a patient treated with checkpoint blockade. The source is a human donor with melanoma.

This chain joins TRBV7-9 and TRBJ2-2, with 7 bases that match TRBD2. The CDR3 extends over 15 amino acids. Trimming removed 3 bases from V and 5 bases from J; junction bases left unmatched: 6. Per germline, CDR1 SEHNR and CDR2 FQNEAQ (reference sequence). The CDR3 DNA reads TGTGCCAGCAGCTTTCGGGGGGTCGGAACCGGGGAGCTGTTTTTT. This codes for CASSFRGVGTGELFF. Supplemented by reference TRBV7-9 and TRBJ2-2, the full variable domain reads DTGVSQNPRHKITKRGQNVTFRCDPISEHNRLYWYRQTLGQGPEFLTYFQNEAQLEKSRLLSDRFSAERPKGSFSTLEIQRTEQGDSAMYLCASSFRGVGTGELFFGEGSRLTVL.

The chain is built from TRBV5-4 and TRBJ1-2; 7 positions agree with TRBD1. The CDR3 is 14 amino acids. Germline lookup yields CDR1 SGHNT and CDR2 YYREEE (reference sequence). With 3 bases clipped from V and 0 bases from J, the junction kept 2 bases outside the gene matches. DNA of the CDR3: TGTGCCAGCAGCTCGACAGGGTCTAACTATGGCTACACCTTC. Translated, it gives CASSSTGSNYGYTF.

Written as DNA, the CDR3 is TGTGCCAGCAGCTTCACCCGCCAAGAGACCCAGTACTTC. Translation: CASSFTRQETQYF. J is TRBJ2-5 and V is TRBV11-2, with D unclear. CDR1 SGHAT and CDR2 FQNNGV come from the germline V gene. V shed 3 bases and J shed 1 base, with 6 bases lying between them. The CDR3 is 13 amino acids.

This rearrangement joins TRBV18 to TRBJ1-2; D remains ambiguous. The germline V and J ends were trimmed by 2 bases and 3 bases, with 13 bases remaining between them. The germline V gene has CDR1 KGHSH and CDR2 LQKENI. The CDR3 is 15 residues long. The CDR3 DNA is TGTGCCAGCTCACCAAAACTCGTTGAGGACTATGGCTACACCTTC. Protein: CASSPKLVEDYGYTF.

This clone was seen once. The rearrangement joins TRBV21-1 to TRBJ2-7; the tabulated D call, TRBD2, remains unverified against the DNA. TRBV21-1 is deemed a pseudogene. The CDR3 contains 16 residues. CDR3 protein: CASSKALVGGRHEQYF. The DNA of the CDR3 is TGTGCCAGCAGCAAAGCGCTGGTGGGGGGAAGGCACGAGCAGTACTTC.

This chain uses TRBV2 with TRBJ1-4, with TRBD1 matching over 7 bases. Germline V lookup: CDR1 SNHLY, CDR2 FYNNEI. This CDR3 comprises 15 residues. The trim removed 4 bases at V and 3 bases at J, leaving 5 bases unmatched. The chain's CDR3 is CASSGPGQPNEKLFF. Written as DNA, the CDR3 is TGTGCCAGCAGTGGTCCGGGACAGCCTAATGAAAAACTGTTTTTT.

The chain links TRBV5-6 to TRBJ2-6, with D unresolved. The germline V gene encodes CDR1 SGHDT and CDR2 YYEEEE. V lost 4 bases, J lost 4 bases, and 21 bases lay in between. The CDR3 length is 18 residues. CDR3 sequence: CASSVRLALDNGANVLTF. CDR3 coding DNA: TGTGCCAGCAGCGTGCGACTTGCTCTGGATAACGGGGCCAACGTCCTGACTTTC.

The gene calls are TRBV28 and TRBJ2-7; D uncertain. The CDR3 loop spans 13 amino acids. V lost 2 bases, J lost 4 bases, and 9 bases lay in between. Germline V gene data show CDR1 as MDHEN and CDR2 as SYDVKM. This CDR3 reads CASSLRIPYEQYF. The CDR3 coding sequence is TGTGCCAGCAGTTTAAGGATCCCTTACGAGCAGTACTTC.

There are a few counts of this clone. The chain recombines TRBV7-2 with TRBJ1-5, with 9 positions matching TRBD1. Germline CDR1 reads SGHTA; CDR2 reads FQGNSA. J lost 3 bases, V lost 2 bases, and 14 bases had no gene match. The CDR3 runs to 19 residues. The DNA of the CDR3 is TGTGCCAGCAGCTTAAGATGGCACAGGGGGCGACCTTTCAATCAGCCCCAGCATTTT. Protein product: CASSLRWHRGRPFNQPQHF.

The CDR3 protein is CASSLATSGANVLTF. DNA of the CDR3: TGTGCCAGCAGCTTAGCTACCTCTGGGGCCAACGTCCTGACTTTC. The chain recombines TRBV7-2 with TRBJ2-6; D is uncertain. The CDR3 totals 15 residues. V was trimmed by 0 bases and J by 0 bases, leaving 3 bases between them. CDR1 and CDR2 (germline): SGHTA, FQGNSA.

This clone was picked up one time. The CDR3 coding sequence is TGTGCCAGCTCACCACAGTTACTAGCGGAAGAGACCCAGTACTTC. Translating it yields CASSPQLLAEETQYF. V and J are TRBV18 and TRBJ2-5; 8 bases line up with TRBD2. CDR1 is KGHSH and CDR2 is LQKENI in the germline V gene. CDR3 length: 15 amino acids. Germline trimming cut 1 base from V and 3 bases from J; bases unmatched to any gene: 4.

The rearrangement uses TRBV30 and TRBJ1-5; D might be TRBD1 (5 bases). Per germline, CDR1 GTSNPN and CDR2 SVGIG (reference sequence). Trimming stripped 4 bases from V and 0 bases from J, with 10 bases between. The CDR3 consists of 14 residues. The CDR3 sequence: CAWTSQVSNQPQHF. CDR3 coding DNA: TGTGCCTGGACGTCACAGGTTAGCAATCAGCCCCAGCATTTT.

A single count supports this clone. The chain recombines TRBV5-1 with TRBJ2-5; either TRBD1 or TRBD2 may supply D (5 bases each). Trimming took off 3 bases at V and 2 bases at J, with 8 bases between the two ends. CDR3 size: 13 residues. CDR1 is SGHRS and CDR2 is YFSETQ in the germline V gene. The chain's CDR3 is CASSSGPQETQYF. The CDR3 nucleotides are TGCGCCAGCAGCTCGGGACCACAAGAGACCCAGTACTTC.

The rearrangement joins TRBV6-1 to TRBJ1-1; TRBD1 is a possible D gene (5 bases). The CDR3 has 14 residues. Per the germline V gene, CDR1 is MNHNS and CDR2 is SASEGT. Trimming pared 7 bases from V and 7 bases from J, leaving 19 bases between. The CDR3 sequence: CASTLAGGSREAFF. Here the CDR3 DNA reads TGTGCCAGCACCCTTGCGGGGGGGTCGCGTGAAGCTTTCTTT.

This chain connects TRBV5-6 to TRBJ2-7; D unresolved. CDR1 and CDR2 from the germline V gene are SGHDT and YYEEEE. The CDR3 totals 13 residues. Between the trimmed V and J ends, which lost 0 bases and 4 bases, there was a span of 8 bases. The CDR3 reads CASSLGNSYEQYF. CDR3 in DNA: TGTGCCAGCAGCTTGGGGAATAGTTACGAGCAGTACTTC.

In DNA, the CDR3 is TGTGCCAGCAGGAATGCGGGCGAGACCGGGGAGCTGTTTTTT. Translated, it gives CASRNAGETGELFF. The chain joins TRBV7-2 to TRBJ2-2; possible D gene TRBD2, 5 bases. CDR1 is SGHTA, CDR2 FQGNSA, per germline. V was cut by 6 bases and J by 5 bases, with 13 bases left in between. The CDR3 spans 14 residues.

This chain links TRBV2 with TRBJ2-7; no reliable D call. The CDR3 covers 18 residues. Germline V gene lookup returns CDR1 SNHLY and CDR2 FYNNEI. The V end was cut by 7 bases, the J end by 6 bases, with 31 bases between. The CDR3 bases are TGTGCCAGCACCGAAGGTTCCATTCGGTCCACCTTGATGGTCGAGCAGTACTTC. Translating it yields CASTEGSIRSTLMVEQYF.

V is TRBV6-6 and J is TRBJ1-2; no clear D. Trimming took 2 bases from V and 7 from J, leaving 20 bases between them. CDR3 size: 16 residues. Looked up from germline, CDR1 is MNHNY and CDR2 is SVGAGI (reference sequence). The CDR3 region is CASSYSSAPALAGYTF. DNA of the CDR3: TGTGCCAGCAGTTACAGTTCGGCCCCCGCTTTAGCTGGCTACACCTTC.

This rearrangement joins TRBV4-2 to TRBJ1-5; TRBD1 aligns across 9 bases. This CDR3 region has 15 residues. Germline CDR1 reads LGHNA; CDR2 reads YNFKEQ. Unmatched junction bases numbered 7, after V lost 3 bases and J lost 7 bases. The CDR3 here is CASSHTGTGRQPQHF. In nucleotides, the CDR3 is TGTGCCAGCAGCCATACTGGGACAGGGAGACAGCCCCAGCATTTT.

The rearrangement joins TRBV4-3 to TRBJ1-2; TRBD1 matches at 11 bases. Germline V CDR1 and CDR2: LGHNA, YSLEER. There are 16 residues in the CDR3. After removal of 3 bases from V and 2 bases from J, the junction contained 5 bases not matched to a gene. Here the CDR3 DNA reads TGCGCCAGCAGCCAGGTGGGACAGGGGGACAACTATGGCTACACCTTC. Amino acids: CASSQVGQGDNYGYTF.

J is TRBJ1-2 and V is TRBV29-1, with D perhaps matching TRBD1 (6 bases). The CDR3 is made up of 13 amino acids. Trimming cost V 4 bases and J 4 bases, with 13 bases left between them. Germline V gene sequence: CDR1 SQVTM, CDR2 ANQGSEA. As DNA, the CDR3 is TGCAGCGTTGGTACAGGGCTCCTCTATGGCTACACCTTC. Translating gives CSVGTGLLYGYTF. Using reference TRBV29-1 and TRBJ1-2 for the parts outside the CDR3, the full variable domain is SAVISQKPSRDICQRGTSLTIQCQVDSQVTMMFWYRQQPGQSLTLIATANQGSEATYESGFVIDKFPISRPNLTFSTLTVSNMSPEDSSIYLCSVGTGLLYGYTFGSGTRLTVV.

The chain uses TRBV27 and TRBJ1-1; possibly TRBD1 for D (5 bases). Germline V CDR1 and CDR2: MNHEY, SMNVEV (reference sequence). Between the trimmed V and J ends, which lost 1 base and 0 bases, there was a span of 9 bases. The CDR3 length is 15 residues. For the CDR3, the DNA is TGTGCCAGCAGTTTATGGCAGGGCTTGAACACTGAAGCTTTCTTT. It encodes CASSLWQGLNTEAFF.

V is TRBV28 and J is TRBJ2-5; the D gene is possibly TRBD1 (6 bases). The DNA end is more similar to TRBJ2-7, so the J call may be wrong. The CDR3 is 11 amino acids. Germline V gives CDR1 MDHEN, CDR2 SYDVKM. The CDR3 DNA sequence: TGTGCCAGCTCAGACAGGTACGAGCAGTACTTC. This gives the protein CASSDRYEQYF.

The chain recombines TRBV9 with TRBJ1-1; D is unresolved. The V end lost 0 bases, the J end lost 4 bases, and 10 bases lay between the germline ends. The CDR3 is made up of 14 amino acids. Per the germline V gene, CDR1 is SGDLS and CDR2 is YYNGEE. The DNA of the CDR3 is TGTGCCAGCAGCGTAGAAGGCACTGGCACTGAAGCTTTCTTT. This gives the protein CASSVEGTGTEAFF.

V usage is TRBV4-2 and J usage is TRBJ2-2; D gene uncertain. Germline V CDR1 and CDR2: LGHNA, YNFKEQ. The CDR3 loop spans 16 amino acids. V was pared by 1 base and J by 6 bases, with 15 bases between. Here the CDR3 DNA reads TGTGCCAGCAGCCAAGTGTTGGTAGGCACGCCCGGGGAGCTGTTTTTT. Its protein is CASSQVLVGTPGELFF.

This chain joins TRBV19 and TRBJ1-1, with D possibly being TRBD1 (5 bases). Trimming left V 5 bases short and J 3 bases short, with 10 bases between. The CDR3 is made up of 13 amino acids. The germline V gene encodes CDR1 LNHDA and CDR2 SQIVND (reference sequence). CDR3 DNA: TGTGCCAGTAGTTCAGGGCACGACACTGAAGCTTTCTTT. Amino acids: CASSSGHDTEAFF.

V is TRBV11-2 and J is TRBJ2-7; D may be TRBD1 or TRBD2 (5 bases each). The V end lost 5 bases, the J end lost 8 bases, and 10 bases lay between the germline ends. Germline assignment: CDR1 SGHAT and CDR2 FQNNGV. The CDR3 is 11 residues long. CDR3 sequence (DNA): TGTGCCAGCAGCCAATGGGGACAGCAGTACTTC. Protein product: CASSQWGQQYF.

The V and J genes are TRBV7-9 and TRBJ1-2; D is possibly TRBD1 (5 bases). This CDR3 is built from 12 residues. Germline V gene lookup returns CDR1 SEHNR and CDR2 FQNEAQ (reference sequence). The V end was cut by 1 base, the J end by 8 bases, with 8 bases between. The CDR3 DNA is TGTGCCAGCAGCTTAGGGGGGGAAGGCTACACCTTC. It translates to CASSLGGEGYTF.

The chain carries TRBV18 and TRBJ2-7; 9 positions match TRBD1. In germline, CDR1 is KGHSH, CDR2 LQKENI. The CDR3 contains 14 residues. The V segment lost 0 bases and the J segment 3 bases; nucleotides outside the gene matches: 0. The CDR3 loop is CASSPPGQGYEQYF. CDR3 coding DNA: TGTGCCAGCTCACCACCGGGACAGGGCTACGAGCAGTACTTC.